The 17 T cell receptor beta chains given below trace back to one sample, sequenced in a study of spatial heterogeneity in lung cancer. Time point noted: blood at routine non-recurrence follow-up after resection. Each CDR3 protein is one row after TCRdb ran MiXCR on the 5' RACE reads. The sample shows 15,000 to 20,000 distinct CDR3 sequences, around 5.9% of them seen only once. Specimen: PBMCs, collected at follow-up. The source of these receptors is a male donor with early-stage non-small cell lung cancer.

Ten or more counts support this clonotype. The genes are TRBV7-9 and TRBJ2-7; D is perhaps TRBD2 (5 bases). Germline loops: CDR1 SEHNR, CDR2 FQNEAQ (reference sequence). This CDR3 comprises 15 residues. V was shortened by 2 bases and J by 7 bases, with 18 bases between the two germline ends. CDR3 region: CASSLMQAGSGEQYF. CDR3 sequence (DNA): TGTGCCAGCAGCTTAATGCAGGCGGGTTCGGGTGAGCAGTACTTC.

This clonotype turned up a few times. The rearrangement uses TRBV9 and TRBJ2-3, with 8 bases aligning to TRBD1. The CDR3 consists of 15 residues. V gave up 2 bases and J gave up 4 bases; unmatched junction bases: 6. Germline CDR1 is SGDLS and CDR2 is YYNGEE. CDR3 in amino acids: CASSVQQGGPDTQYF. As DNA, the CDR3 is TGTGCCAGCAGCGTTCAACAGGGGGGCCCAGATACGCAGTATTTT.

This clonotype was counted at least ten times. The chain has TRBV6-6 and TRBJ2-1; 8 nucleotides align to TRBD2. CDR3 length: 20 amino acids. V trimming: 2 bases; J trimming: 4 bases; junction bases outside the gene matches: 19. Germline V gene sequence: CDR1 MNHNY, CDR2 SVGAGI (reference sequence). The CDR3 loop is CASSYGGLATPRVVYNEQFF. Written as DNA, the CDR3 is TGTGCCAGCAGTTACGGCGGACTAGCTACACCAAGGGTAGTATACAATGAGCAGTTCTTC.

This clonotype was seen at least ten times. The chain has TRBV7-2 and TRBJ2-7; D unresolved. Germline V gene data show CDR1 as SGHTA and CDR2 as FQGNSA. The germline V and J ends were trimmed by 8 bases and 2 bases, with 4 bases remaining between them. The CDR3 is made up of 10 amino acids. As DNA, the CDR3 is TGTGCCAGCGGTACCTACGAGCAGTACTTC. As protein: CASGTYEQYF.

This clonotype was counted at least ten times. The chain links TRBV11-1 to TRBJ1-1; 10 bases are a match to TRBD1. This CDR3 comprises 14 residues. The V gene's germline CDR1 is SGHAT and CDR2 FQDESV (reference sequence). The ends lost 3 bases at V and 5 bases at J; junction bases unmatched: 3. CDR3: CASSFGTGVTEAFF. The CDR3 DNA follows: TGTGCCAGCAGCTTCGGGACAGGGGTTACTGAAGCTTTCTTT.

This clonotype was detected many times. V usage is TRBV2 and J usage is TRBJ2-2; 10 positions agree with TRBD2. The CDR3 is made up of 15 amino acids. J lost 5 bases, V lost 5 bases, and 5 bases had no gene match. CDR1 and CDR2 from the germline V gene are SNHLY and FYNNEI. The CDR3 is CASSKGLADTGELFF. In DNA, the CDR3 is TGTGCCAGCAGTAAAGGACTAGCGGATACCGGGGAGCTGTTTTTT.

Many counts were recorded for this clonotype. The chain combines TRBV7-8 with TRBJ2-7; no firm D call. Germline-derived CDR1 and CDR2 are SGHVS and FQNEAQ. V lost 5 bases to trimming and J lost 7 bases, with 9 bases between them. CDR3 length: 11 residues. CDR3 sequence (DNA): TGTGCCAGCAGCCCTTTTAAAGAGCAGTACTTC. Translated, it gives CASSPFKEQYF. The variable domain in full, completed from reference TRBV7-8 and TRBJ2-7, reads GAGVSQSPRYKVAKRGQDVALRCDPISGHVSLFWYQQALGQGPEFLTYFQNEAQLDKSGLPSDRFFAERPEGSVSTLKIQRTQQEDSAVYLCASSPFKEQYFGPGTRLTVT.

This clonotype was seen repeatedly, ten times or more. The gene calls are TRBV27 and TRBJ1-5; 9 bases map to TRBD1. Trimming cost V 2 bases and J 9 bases; bases outside gene matches: 5. Germline V gene lookup returns CDR1 MNHEY and CDR2 SMNVEV (reference sequence). The CDR3 totals 14 residues. The CDR3 DNA is TGTGCCAGCAGTTTAAGACAGGGGGGAGGGCCCCAGCATTTT. Residues: CASSLRQGGGPQHF.

This clonotype was recorded at least ten times. The chain links TRBV28 to TRBJ2-5; 9 bases match TRBD1. Trimming removed 5 bases from V and 5 bases from J; junction bases left unmatched: 6. There are 14 residues in the CDR3. Germline V lookup: CDR1 MDHEN, CDR2 SYDVKM. The CDR3 spells CASSPTGGTETQYF. Here the CDR3 DNA reads TGTGCCAGCAGTCCCACAGGGGGCACGGAGACCCAGTACTTC.

This clonotype appeared many times. The chain carries TRBV9 and TRBJ2-3; TRBD2 matches at 7 bases. The CDR3 contains 17 residues. In germline, CDR1 is SGDLS, CDR2 YYNGEE. V trimming: 2 bases; J trimming: 3 bases; junction bases outside the gene matches: 12. DNA of the CDR3: TGTGCCAGCAGCGTTCTCGCGGGGGTATCGGCGACAGATACGCAGTATTTT. Protein product: CASSVLAGVSATDTQYF.

There are many counts of this clonotype. As DNA, the CDR3 is TGCAGCGTTTCTGGCTCCAGCTCCTACAATGAGCAGTTCTTC. The encoded protein is CSVSGSSSYNEQFF. The chain is built from TRBV29-1 and TRBJ2-1; no firm D call. This CDR3 has 14 residues. V was clipped by 5 bases and J by 0 bases, with 11 bases between them. Per the germline V gene, CDR1 is SQVTM and CDR2 is ANQGSEA.

This clonotype has at least ten counts. This chain connects TRBV13 to TRBJ2-5; weak D call: TRBD2 (6 bases). Germline loops: CDR1 PRHDT, CDR2 FYEKMQ (reference sequence). There are 15 residues in the CDR3. Trimming took off 5 bases at V and 3 bases at J, with 16 bases between the two ends. The CDR3 DNA is TGTGCCAGCAGCCGCCGCGTCGGGGGAGAAGAGACCCAGTACTTC. Protein product: CASSRRVGGEETQYF.

In this sample, this clonotype turned up many times. The gene calls are TRBV7-9 and TRBJ2-1; 13 positions match TRBD2. The CDR3 has 14 residues. V lost 2 bases to trimming and J lost 15 bases; unmatched junction nucleotides: 7. Per germline, CDR1 SEHNR and CDR2 FQNEAQ (reference sequence). In DNA, the CDR3 is TGTGCCAGCAGCTTACGGACTAGCGGGAGCAGGCGGTTCTTC. Translating it yields CASSLRTSGSRRFF.

This clonotype was seen only a few times. This chain joins TRBV5-1 and TRBJ2-5; a possible D gene is TRBD2 (6 bases). V lost 2 bases to trimming and J lost 5 bases, with 7 bases between them. This CDR3 spans 12 amino acids. CDR1 SGHRS and CDR2 YFSETQ come from the germline V gene. Here the CDR3 reads CASSFGGETQYF. The CDR3 region has the DNA TGCGCCAGCAGCTTCGGAGGGGAGACCCAGTACTTC.

This clonotype has only a few counts. V gene TRBV27 combines with J gene TRBJ1-1, with a weak D call TRBD1 (6 bases). Trimming took 5 bases from V and 3 from J, leaving 16 bases between them. The CDR3 totals 15 residues. Germline assignment: CDR1 MNHEY and CDR2 SMNVEV (reference sequence). The CDR3 reads CASSPPQGPDTEAFF. CDR3 DNA: TGTGCCAGCAGTCCCCCACAGGGACCAGACACTGAAGCTTTCTTT.

This clonotype was counted ten times or more. V is TRBV12-3 or TRBV12-4 and J is TRBJ2-1, with TRBD2 as a possible D gene (5 bases). Trimming removed 6 bases from V and 8 bases from J, with 20 bases in between. The CDR3 runs to 15 residues. CDR3 sequence: CASRNLEGVLDEQFF. In DNA, the CDR3 is TGTGCCAGCAGGAACTTAGAGGGAGTTCTTGATGAGCAGTTCTTC.

There are many counts of this clonotype. The chain links TRBV28 to TRBJ2-3; possibly TRBD1 for D (6 bases). With 6 bases removed from V and 2 bases from J, the gap between germline ends came to 12 bases. This CDR3 is 14 amino acids long. Germline CDR1 and CDR2: MDHEN and SYDVKM. The CDR3, as DNA: TGTGCCAGCAGGTCCGGGACATACACAGATACGCAGTATTTT. Translating it yields CASRSGTYTDTQYF.